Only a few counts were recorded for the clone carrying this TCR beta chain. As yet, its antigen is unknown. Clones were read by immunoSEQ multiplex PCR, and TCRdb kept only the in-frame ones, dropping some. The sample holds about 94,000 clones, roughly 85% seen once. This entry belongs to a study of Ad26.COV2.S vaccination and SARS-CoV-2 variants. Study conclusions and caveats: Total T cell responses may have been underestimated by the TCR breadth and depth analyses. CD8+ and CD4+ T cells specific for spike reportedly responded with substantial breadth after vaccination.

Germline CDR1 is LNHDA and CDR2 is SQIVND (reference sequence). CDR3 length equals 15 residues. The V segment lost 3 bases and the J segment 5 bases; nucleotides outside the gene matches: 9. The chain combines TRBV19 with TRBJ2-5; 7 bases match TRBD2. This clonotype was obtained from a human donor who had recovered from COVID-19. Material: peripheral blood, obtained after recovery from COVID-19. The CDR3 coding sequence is TGTGCCAGTAGTATTGAGGGAGGGCGGTGGGAGACCCAGTACTTC. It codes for CASSIEGGRWETQYF.